One and the same sample provided the 21 T cell receptor beta chains below, sequenced in a study of shared clonotypes between healthy human individuals (dated by TCRdb to 2020 to 2021). Library construction relied on the immunoSEQ multiplex PCR assay. TCRdb took over this immuneACCESS table, retaining in-frame rearrangements with V and J assigned. Such tables are incomplete; in checked studies, under half of the missing clones stem from an unresolved V gene, and the remainder is unexplained. Here the sample has about 770,000 clones; around 70% occur a single time. The ten most abundant clones make up about 1.8% of the sample. The sample consisted of memory CD4+ T cells sorted from blood. The label giving this sample's cell subset or site can be read as: CD45RA-negative fraction. These receptors all stem from a woman aged 30 to 39 in good health.

As regards this clone: This same CDR3 is encoded by further DNA sequences in the sample. The chain uses TRBV5-1 and TRBJ2-1; 13 bases are shared with TRBD2. This CDR3 is 14 amino acids long. CDR1 is SGHRS, CDR2 YFSETQ, per germline. The J segment lost 10 bases and the V segment lost 3 bases, leaving 4 bases of the junction unmatched. CDR3 region: CASSSGTSGIEQFF. The CDR3 nucleotides read TGCGCCAGCAGCTCCGGGACTAGCGGGATCGAGCAGTTCTTC.

A word on this clone: The same CDR3 also results from other DNA sequences found in this sample. This chain links TRBV5-1 with TRBJ1-1, with no clear D. This CDR3 is built from 14 residues. Trimming took off 0 bases at V and 0 bases at J, with 6 bases between the two ends. Germline V lookup: CDR1 SGHRS, CDR2 YFSETQ. CDR3 bases: TGCGCCAGCAGCTTGGAGGGCATGAACACTGAAGCTTTCTTT. Encoded protein: CASSLEGMNTEAFF. The full variable domain, completed using reference TRBV5-1 and TRBJ1-1, is KAGVTQTPRYLIKTRGQQVTLSCSPISGHRSVSWYQQTPGQGLQFLFEYFSETQRNKGNFPGRFSGRQFSNSRSEMNVSTLELGDSALYLCASSLEGMNTEAFFGQGTRLTVV.

This clone has more than one count but fewer than ten. This CDR3 is CASSLYTGSNQPQHF. CDR3 bases: TGTGCCAGCAGCTTATATACAGGGAGCAATCAGCCCCAGCATTTT. V is TRBV7-2 and J is TRBJ1-5; possibly TRBD1 for D (6 bases). This CDR3 is built from 15 residues. Germline V gene data show CDR1 as SGHTA and CDR2 as FQGNSA. Trimming took off 2 bases at V and 1 base at J, with 9 bases between the two ends. The full variable domain, completed using reference TRBV7-2 and TRBJ1-5, is GAGVSQSPSNKVTEKGKDVELRCDPISGHTALYWYRQSLGQGLEFLIYFQGNSAPDKSGLPSDRFSAERTGGSVSTLTIQRTQQEDSAVYLCASSLYTGSNQPQHFGDGTRLSIL.

DNA for the CDR3: TGTGCCAGCAGCCCGGACCCTCTCCCCCTCGAGCAGTACTTC. The encoded protein is CASSPDPLPLEQYF. The genes are TRBV9 and TRBJ2-7, with D unclear. V lost 4 bases and J lost 6, with 17 bases in between. The germline V gene has CDR1 SGDLS and CDR2 YYNGEE. The CDR3 spans 14 residues.

This clone was counted a single time. The chain carries TRBV10-2 and TRBJ1-4; D gene unclear. This CDR3 is 15 amino acids long. The germline V and J ends were trimmed by 4 bases and 0 bases, with 9 bases remaining between them. CDR1 and CDR2 from the germline V gene are WSHSY and SAAADI. The CDR3 reads CASSGSSATNEKLFF. The CDR3 DNA sequence: TGCGCCAGCAGTGGCAGCTCTGCAACTAATGAAAAACTGTTTTTT.

A note on this clone: Other DNA sequences in this specimen translate into the identical CDR3. The chain is built from TRBV5-1 and TRBJ2-5; D is undetermined. The CDR3 sequence is 13 residues long. The V gene lost 2 bases and the J gene lost 5 bases, with 10 bases spanning the gap. Germline V CDR1 and CDR2: SGHRS, YFSETQ. For the CDR3, the DNA is TGCGCCAGCAGCTTTGGGCAGGTGGAGACCCAGTACTTC. Translation gives CASSFGQVETQYF.

A note on this clone: Other DNA sequences from this sample encode an identical CDR3 as well. The chain couples TRBV18 to TRBJ1-5, with D maybe TRBD1 (5 bases). V was shortened by 6 bases and J by 5 bases, with 11 bases between the two germline ends. In germline, CDR1 is KGHSH, CDR2 LQKENI. The CDR3 spans 13 residues. The CDR3 loop reads CASSPGRDQPQHF. The CDR3 bases are TGTGCCAGCTCTCCGGGACGTGATCAGCCCCAGCATTTT.

The chain employs TRBV7-9 and TRBJ1-3; D gene uncertain. The CDR3 has 14 amino acids. CDR1 is SEHNR, CDR2 FQNEAQ, per germline (reference sequence). V gave up 5 bases and J gave up 0 bases, with 8 bases separating them. CDR3 residues: CASSRTSSGNTIYF. CDR3 DNA sequence: TGTGCCAGCAGCCGTACGAGCTCTGGAAACACCATATATTTT. Full variable domain (outside the CDR3, taken from reference TRBV7-9 and TRBJ1-3): DTGVSQNPRHKITKRGQNVTFRCDPISEHNRLYWYRQTLGQGPEFLTYFQNEAQLEKSRLLSDRFSAERPKGSFSTLEIQRTEQGDSAMYLCASSRTSSGNTIYFGEGSWLTVV.

The CDR3 loop reads CASSSTSSTYEQYF. DNA for the CDR3: TGTGCCAGCAGCTCCACCTCAAGTACCTACGAGCAGTACTTC. This chain connects TRBV11-2 to TRBJ2-7; D gene uncertain. From germline, CDR1 is SGHAT and CDR2 FQNNGV. V dropped 4 bases and J dropped 2 bases, with 12 bases sitting between them. This CDR3 region has 14 residues.

This clone was detected many times. This chain joins TRBV2 and TRBJ1-2, with 8 bases aligning to TRBD1. Germline CDR1 is SNHLY and CDR2 is FYNNEI. The CDR3 loop spans 13 amino acids. The V segment lost 6 bases and the J segment 6 bases; nucleotides outside the gene matches: 6. The DNA of the CDR3 is TGTGCCAGCAGAGACAGGGGAGAAGATGGCTACACCTTC. This codes for CASRDRGEDGYTF.

V and J are TRBV2 and TRBJ1-2, with D maybe TRBD1 (5 bases). The CDR3 is made up of 13 amino acids. CDR1 and CDR2 from the germline V gene are SNHLY and FYNNEI. V lost 3 bases to trimming and J lost 7 bases, with 12 bases between them. The chain's CDR3 is CASSETGDSGYTF. The CDR3 DNA reads as TGTGCCAGCAGTGAGACGGGGGACTCTGGCTACACCTTC.

V is TRBV9 and J is TRBJ2-7; D ambiguous. V was shortened by 0 bases and J by 5 bases, with 3 bases between the two germline ends. The CDR3 extends over 11 amino acids. CDR1 is SGDLS and CDR2 is YYNGEE in the germline V gene. CDR3 DNA sequence: TGTGCCAGCAGCGTAGTAAACGAGCAGTACTTC. This codes for CASSVVNEQYF. Combining the CDR3 with reference TRBV9 and TRBJ2-7 gives the whole variable domain DSGVTQTPKHLITATGQRVTLRCSPRSGDLSVYWYQQSLDQGLQFLIQYYNGEERAKGNILERFSAQQFPDLHSELNLSSLELGDSALYFCASSVVNEQYFGPGTRLTVT.

The rearrangement links TRBV5-1 to TRBJ2-6; 8 bases match TRBD2. CDR1 is SGHRS and CDR2 is YFSETQ in the germline V gene. V lost 0 bases and J lost 0; bases outside the gene matches: 5. The CDR3 extends over 18 amino acids. The chain's CDR3 is CASSLGLAGHSGANVLTF. In DNA form, the CDR3 reads TGCGCCAGCAGCTTGGGGCTAGCGGGTCACTCTGGGGCCAACGTCCTGACTTTC.

This chain connects TRBV2 to TRBJ1-3; D not resolved. V was clipped by 8 bases and J by 0 bases, with 14 bases between them. This CDR3 is built from 15 residues. The V gene's germline CDR1 is SNHLY and CDR2 FYNNEI. CDR3 DNA sequence: TGTGCCAGCCGAGTCCTTCCGAACTCTGGAAACACCATATATTTT. Protein: CASRVLPNSGNTIYF.

The rearrangement links TRBV5-1 to TRBJ1-2, with TRBD1 as a possible D gene (6 bases). CDR3 size: 14 residues. From germline, CDR1 is SGHRS and CDR2 YFSETQ. The V end was cut by 1 base, the J end by 2 bases, with 9 bases between. The CDR3 coding sequence is TGCGCCAGCAGCTTGTCAGGGGACAACTATGGCTACACCTTC. The encoded protein is CASSLSGDNYGYTF.

The chain employs TRBV4-1 and TRBJ1-2; TRBD1 matches at 11 bases. The germline gives CDR1 MGHRA, CDR2 YSYEKL. The CDR3 extends over 17 amino acids. The ends lost 1 base at V and 7 bases at J; junction bases unmatched: 11. In DNA, the CDR3 is TGCGCCAGCAGCCAAGCTTTGACGGACAGGGGGCCTGTTGGCTACACCTTC. Translating gives CASSQALTDRGPVGYTF.

The V call is TRBV7-3, the J call TRBJ2-1; perhaps D is TRBD1 or TRBD2 (6 bases each). Trimming took off 2 bases at V and 0 bases at J, with 8 bases between the two ends. CDR3 size: 15 residues. Per the germline V gene, CDR1 is SGHTA and CDR2 is FQGTGA. CDR3 DNA sequence: TGTGCCAGCAGCTTATGGGGGGCCTCCTACAATGAGCAGTTCTTC. Translation gives CASSLWGASYNEQFF.

The chain carries TRBV7-3 and TRBJ1-1; no definite D call. Germline CDR1 is SGHTA and CDR2 is FQGTGA. CDR3 length: 14 amino acids. Trimming stripped 0 bases from V and 0 bases from J, with 5 bases between. CDR3 residues: CASSLTGLNTEAFF. For the CDR3, the DNA is TGTGCCAGCAGCTTAACAGGGCTGAACACTGAAGCTTTCTTT.

The J gene is TRBJ2-1, the V gene TRBV6-1, with 9 bases identical to TRBD1. The CDR3 runs 14 residues. The V gene's germline CDR1 is MNHNS and CDR2 SASEGT. J was trimmed by 7 bases and V by 4 bases; bases with no gene match: 5. The CDR3, as DNA: TGTGCCAGCAGTGCCGGGACAGGGAAAAATGAGCAGTTCTTC. Its translation is CASSAGTGKNEQFF.

J is TRBJ1-5 and V is TRBV28; TRBD1 aligns across 7 bases. Trimming at V came to 6 bases and at J to 4 bases, leaving 9 bases not matched to a gene. This CDR3 has 15 residues. The germline CDR1 and CDR2 sequences are MDHEN and SYDVKM. The CDR3 DNA is TGTGCCAGCAGCAACCCAGGGGGATGGAATCAGCCCCAGCATTTT. It codes for CASSNPGGWNQPQHF.

V and J are TRBV30 and TRBJ2-1, with TRBD2 matching over 11 bases. J lost 3 bases, V lost 4 bases, and 14 bases had no gene match. The germline V gene has CDR1 GTSNPN and CDR2 SVGIG (reference sequence). The CDR3 contains 18 residues. CDR3 sequence reads: CAWKGGLAGWGNYNEQFF. The CDR3 DNA reads as TGTGCCTGGAAGGGTGGACTAGCGGGCTGGGGAAACTACAATGAGCAGTTCTTC.